These T cell receptor beta chains were read from a single sample in a study of siplizumab effects on memory and regulatory T cells. Profiled with immunoSEQ multiplex PCR; TCRdb holds only in-frame clones, not every one. The table shows roughly 62,000 clones, with 85% to 95% occurring only once. Sequencing was performed on CD8+ T cells sorted from blood. Receptors were obtained from a human donor in good health. Both conserved end residues are part of each CDR3. The D gene is left open where the match is weak. Size values are once, few and many counts, or a class for expanded clones, and some rows have none.

abundance	j_gene	d_gene	v_gene	CDR3nt	CDR3aa
.	TRBJ2-1	.	TRBV4-1	TGCGCCAGCAGCCCCCGGGACGACCAAGGCTATGAGCAGTTCTTC	CASSPRDDQGYEQFF
.	TRBJ2-1	TRBD2	TRBV4-3	TGCGCCAGCAGCCAAAGACTAGCGGGAGTTGTTGAGCAGTTCTTC	CASSQRLAGVVEQFF
once	TRBJ1-2	TRBD1	TRBV9	TGTGCCAGCAGCCCAGGACAGGGAGCTAACTATGGCTACACCTTC	CASSPGQGANYGYTF
.	TRBJ1-1	.	TRBV6-1	TGTGCCAGCACGGAAGGACAGAGCACTGAAGCTTTCTTT	CASTEGQSTEAFF
.	TRBJ1-4	.	TRBV7-4	TGTGCCAGCAGCTTAGTAGGGGGGAAGGATGAAAAACTGTTTTTT	CASSLVGGKDEKLFF
once	TRBJ2-1	TRBD2	TRBV5-4	TGTGCCAGCAGCTTGAAGGGACTAGCGGCCTACAATGAGCAGTTCTTC	CASSLKGLAAYNEQFF
.	TRBJ2-2	.	TRBV10-3	TGTGCCATCAGTGTGTCCAGGACTTCGAACACCGGGGAGCTGTTTTTT	CAISVSRTSNTGELFF
.	TRBJ1-5	.	TRBV19	TGTGCCAGTAGTATAGAAGAATTTTTGAATCAGCCCCAGCATTTT	CASSIEEFLNQPQHF
.	TRBJ1-2	.	TRBV27	TGTGCCAGCAGTTTATACCGCGGACAGACCAACTATGGCTACACCTTC	CASSLYRGQTNYGYTF
.	TRBJ2-1	.	TRBV9	TGTGCCAGCAGCGTAGCACTCCAGGGGTGGAATGAGCAGTTCTTC	CASSVALQGWNEQFF
.	TRBJ2-7	.	TRBV5-1	TGCGCCAGCACAAACCCTGGATCGGCTTACGAGCAGTACTTC	CASTNPGSAYEQYF
.	TRBJ2-7	.	TRBV28	TGTGCCAGCAGTCCCAGGACGGCGGCTGGGGTCTACGAGCAGTACTTC	CASSPRTAAGVYEQYF
.	TRBJ2-6	.	TRBV6-5	TGTGCCAGCAGTGGAGGGACAGCCGGGGCCAACGTCCTGACTTTC	CASSGGTAGANVLTF
.	TRBJ2-5	.	TRBV6-4	TGTGCCAGCAGTGTATGGGGTGGAGAGACCCAGTACTTC	CASSVWGGETQYF
.	TRBJ2-1	TRBD2	TRBV27	TGTGCCAGCAGACCCGGGACTAGCGATGAGCAGTTCTTC	CASRPGTSDEQFF
.	TRBJ2-5	.	TRBV9	TGTGCCAGCAGCGTAGAGGGGGGCCAAGAGACCCAGTACTTC	CASSVEGGQETQYF
.	TRBJ2-1	TRBD1	TRBV27	TGTGCCAGCACCAGTCGGACAGGGGGCTATGAGCAGTTCTTC	CASTSRTGGYEQFF